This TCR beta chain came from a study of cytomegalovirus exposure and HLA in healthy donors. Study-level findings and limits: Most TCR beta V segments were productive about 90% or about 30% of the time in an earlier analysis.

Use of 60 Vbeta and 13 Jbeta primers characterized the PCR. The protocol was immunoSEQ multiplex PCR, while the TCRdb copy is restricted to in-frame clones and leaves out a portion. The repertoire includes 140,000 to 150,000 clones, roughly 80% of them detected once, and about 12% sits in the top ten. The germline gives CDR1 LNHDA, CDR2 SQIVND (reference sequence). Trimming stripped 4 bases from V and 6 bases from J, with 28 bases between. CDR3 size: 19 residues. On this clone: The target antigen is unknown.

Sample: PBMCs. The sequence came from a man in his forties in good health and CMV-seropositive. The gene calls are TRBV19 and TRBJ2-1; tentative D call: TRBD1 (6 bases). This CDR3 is CASSTPRGEGVSGGNEQFF. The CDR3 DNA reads TGTGCCAGTAGTACCCCCCGGGGAGAGGGGGTCTCTGGAGGCAATGAGCAGTTCTTC.